The 4 T cell receptor beta chains below come from one sample, sequenced in a study of T cell responses to AZD1222 COVID-19 vaccine. Measured with immunoSEQ multiplex PCR; TCRdb has only the in-frame clones, and not every one. The data show roughly 100,000 clones, about 85% seen once. The material sequenced was peripheral blood, taken on day 0 of AZD1222 vaccination. The receptors derive from an adult in good health.

The V and J genes are TRBV9 and TRBJ2-1; unclear D gene. CDR1 and CDR2 from the germline V gene are SGDLS and YYNGEE. The V end was cut by 4 bases, the J end by 2 bases, with 7 bases between. The CDR3 covers 13 residues. The CDR3 region is CASSYRAYNEQFF. CDR3 nucleotide sequence: TGTGCCAGCAGCTATAGGGCCTACAATGAGCAGTTCTTC.

The rearrangement joins TRBV7-3 to TRBJ1-2, with a tentative D call TRBD1 (6 bases). V lost 7 bases and J 5 bases, leaving 26 bases between the germline ends. The CDR3 consists of 17 residues. Germline loops: CDR1 SGHTA, CDR2 FQGTGA. DNA for the CDR3: TGTGCCAGCACCCAGAGGGGGGGGGCGCGTGTTGGTTATGGCTACACCTTC. Its translation is CASTQRGGARVGYGYTF.

This sequence joins TRBV6-2 or TRBV6-3 and TRBJ2-2; D call uncertain. The germline gives CDR1 MNHEY, CDR2 SVGEGT. The CDR3 has 13 residues. Deletions cut 5 bases from V and 4 bases from J, with 8 bases between. The CDR3 loop reads CASSQSATGELFF. DNA for the CDR3: TGTGCCAGCAGTCAAAGCGCCACCGGGGAGCTGTTTTTT.

The gene calls are TRBV2 and TRBJ1-3; no reliable D call. CDR1 is SNHLY, CDR2 FYNNEI, per germline. The V and J ends lost 4 bases and 0 bases respectively, with 7 bases between them. The CDR3 has 14 residues. The CDR3: CASSGSNSGNTIYF. CDR3 DNA sequence: TGTGCCAGCAGTGGTAGCAACTCTGGAAACACCATATATTTT.